One sample yielded the 23 T cell receptor beta chains listed below, sequenced in a study of siplizumab effects on memory and regulatory T cells. Assay used: immunoSEQ multiplex PCR; TCRdb lists only in-frame clones, some missing. The sample includes under 85,000 clones, 88% of them seen just once. The sample taken for sequencing was Tregs sorted from blood. These receptors were obtained from a human donor in good health.

V is TRBV10-3 and J is TRBJ2-7; D possibly corresponds to TRBD1 (6 bases). The germline V and J ends were trimmed by 7 bases and 3 bases, with 10 bases remaining between them. The CDR3 consists of 12 residues. CDR1 ENHRY and CDR2 SYGVKD come from the germline V gene. Written as DNA, the CDR3 is TGTGCCATCAAGAGACAGGACTACGAGCAGTACTTC. It is translated as CAIKRQDYEQYF.

The CDR3 DNA reads as TGTGCCAGCAGCCCACATCTGGGCGGACTCTATGGCTACACCTTC. This encodes CASSPHLGGLYGYTF. The V and J genes are TRBV7-2 and TRBJ1-2; D remains ambiguous. CDR1 and CDR2 (germline): SGHTA, FQGNSA. The V end was cut by 5 bases, the J end by 4 bases, with 17 bases between. The CDR3 runs to 15 residues.

This sequence joins TRBV19 and TRBJ2-7; 9 bases are a match to TRBD1. Trimming cost V 1 base and J 2 bases; bases outside gene matches: 0. CDR1 is LNHDA and CDR2 is SQIVND in the germline V gene (reference sequence). The CDR3 extends over 14 amino acids. CDR3 region: CASSIGTGAYEQYF. The CDR3 nucleotides are TGTGCCAGTAGTATAGGGACAGGGGCCTACGAGCAGTACTTC.

The rearrangement joins TRBV7-2 to TRBJ1-5; TRBD1 is a possible D gene (5 bases). CDR3 length: 14 residues. Trimming pared 0 bases from V and 8 bases from J, leaving 11 bases between. Germline V gene data show CDR1 as SGHTA and CDR2 as FQGNSA. The CDR3 spells CASSLANRGEPQHF. Here the CDR3 DNA reads TGTGCCAGCAGCTTAGCAAATCGAGGGGAGCCCCAGCATTTT.

The chain links TRBV19 to TRBJ1-1, with D unresolved. CDR1 LNHDA and CDR2 SQIVND come from the germline V gene (reference sequence). There are 17 residues in the CDR3. Trimming shortened V by 7 bases and J by 0 bases, and 21 bases separated the two germline ends. The CDR3 spells CASTPRRTVSLNTEAFF. The CDR3 DNA reads TGTGCCAGTACCCCAAGAAGAACAGTTTCTTTGAACACTGAAGCTTTCTTT.

This chain uses TRBV28 with TRBJ1-4; weak D call: TRBD1 (5 bases). CDR1 is MDHEN and CDR2 is SYDVKM in the germline V gene. The CDR3 is 17 amino acids. The V end was cut by 5 bases, the J end by 0 bases, with 16 bases between. CDR3 sequence (DNA): TGTGCCAGCAGTGAAAGTCCAGGGCCGGCAACTAATGAAAAACTGTTTTTT. It encodes CASSESPGPATNEKLFF. The full variable domain, completed using reference TRBV28 and TRBJ1-4, is DVKVTQSSRYLVKRTGEKVFLECVQDMDHENMFWYRQDPGLGLRLIYFSYDVKMKEKGDIPEGYSVSREKKERFSLILESASTNQTSMYLCASSESPGPATNEKLFFGSGTQLSVL.

This chain joins TRBV6-5 and TRBJ2-1; the match to TRBD1 covers 8 bases. The V gene's germline CDR1 is MNHEY and CDR2 SVGAGI. This CDR3 region has 16 residues. With 0 bases clipped from V and 5 bases from J, the junction kept 6 bases outside the gene matches. The chain's CDR3 is CASSYSRGTGHNEQFF. The CDR3 DNA follows: TGTGCCAGCAGTTACTCTAGGGGGACAGGCCACAATGAGCAGTTCTTC.

The rearrangement uses TRBV7-9 and TRBJ1-6; TRBD1 agrees at 10 bases. Per the germline V gene, CDR1 is SEHNR and CDR2 is FQNEAQ (reference sequence). The CDR3 has 15 amino acids. V shed 7 bases, J shed 7 bases, and the junction held 7 bases outside the gene matches. This CDR3 is CASNSPDRGNSPLHF. In nucleotides, the CDR3 is TGTGCCAGCAACTCCCCGGACAGGGGGAATTCACCCCTCCACTTT.

V gene TRBV7-6 combines with J gene TRBJ2-2; 8 nucleotides align to TRBD2. Per the germline V gene, CDR1 is SGHVS and CDR2 is FNYEAQ. V gave up 0 bases and J gave up 5 bases; unmatched junction bases: 5. The length of the CDR3 is 16 residues. The CDR3 DNA is TGTGCCAGCAGCTTAGCAGCGGGAGTGCCTACCGGGGAGCTGTTTTTT. Translating gives CASSLAAGVPTGELFF.

The chain combines TRBV10-3 with TRBJ2-7, with 11 bases fitting TRBD2. Germline CDR1 reads ENHRY; CDR2 reads SYGVKD. This CDR3 has 17 amino acids. V lost 2 bases to trimming and J lost 3 bases; unmatched junction nucleotides: 9. The CDR3 nucleotides are TGTGCCATCAGTGAGCCACGTAGCGGGAGGGCCCTCTACGAGCAGTACTTC. Protein: CAISEPRSGRALYEQYF.

V gene TRBV28 combines with J gene TRBJ1-6; TRBD1 agrees at 9 bases. The CDR3 has 14 amino acids. The ends lost 6 bases at V and 8 bases at J; junction bases unmatched: 5. Per the germline V gene, CDR1 is MDHEN and CDR2 is SYDVKM. CDR3 loop: CASRPTGGDSPLHF. The CDR3 nucleotides are TGTGCCAGCAGGCCGACAGGGGGAGATTCACCCCTCCACTTT.

Regarding this clone: A read error may account for a junction end that differs from germline. The chain employs TRBV27 and TRBJ2-1, with TRBD1 matching 10 bases. Looked up from germline, CDR1 is MNHEY and CDR2 is SMNVEV (reference sequence). This CDR3 has 11 amino acids. The CDR3 DNA follows: TGTGCCAGCAGTTTAACCGGGACAGGGGTCTTC. Translated: CASSLTGTGVF.

The rearrangement links TRBV30 to TRBJ2-1; the D gene could be TRBD1 or TRBD2 (5 bases each). Germline assignment: CDR1 GTSNPN and CDR2 SVGIG (reference sequence). There are 14 residues in the CDR3. Trimming left V 7 bases short and J 0 bases short, with 13 bases between. CDR3 region: CALEGHISYNEQFF. In nucleotides, the CDR3 is TGTGCCTTAGAGGGGCACATCTCCTACAATGAGCAGTTCTTC.

The chain combines TRBV9 with TRBJ1-4; D unresolved. V shed 0 bases and J shed 7 bases, with 10 bases lying between them. There are 14 residues in the CDR3. Germline V CDR1 and CDR2: SGDLS, YYNGEE. The chain's CDR3 is CASSVEVVAEKLFF. The CDR3, as DNA: TGTGCCAGCAGCGTAGAGGTCGTGGCTGAAAAACTGTTTTTT. Complete variable domain (other parts from reference TRBV9 and TRBJ1-4): DSGVTQTPKHLITATGQRVTLRCSPRSGDLSVYWYQQSLDQGLQFLIQYYNGEERAKGNILERFSAQQFPDLHSELNLSSLELGDSALYFCASSVEVVAEKLFFGSGTQLSVL.

The V gene is TRBV7-3, the J gene TRBJ2-1; TRBD1 aligns across 8 bases. The CDR3 length is 15 residues. V trimming: 3 bases; J trimming: 4 bases; junction bases outside the gene matches: 5. Germline lookup yields CDR1 SGHTA and CDR2 FQGTGA. The CDR3 nucleotides are TGTGCCAGCAGCTTGGCAGGGGGCGTATACAATGAGCAGTTCTTC. It encodes CASSLAGGVYNEQFF.

CDR3 bases: TGTGCCAGTAGTATACGAGGCCGGGACAGGAGGAATACGCAGTATTTT. Protein sequence: CASSIRGRDRRNTQYF. The rearrangement joins TRBV19 to TRBJ2-3; 8 bases line up with TRBD1. The CDR3 has 16 amino acids. Germline lookup yields CDR1 LNHDA and CDR2 SQIVND (reference sequence). V gave up 2 bases and J gave up 7 bases; unmatched junction bases: 11.

The rearrangement joins TRBV5-1 to TRBJ2-6, with D perhaps assigned TRBD1 or TRBD2 (5 bases each). Germline CDR1 is SGHRS and CDR2 is YFSETQ. Trimming took 4 bases from V and 0 from J, leaving 11 bases between them. The CDR3 extends over 16 amino acids. CDR3 protein: CASSASGHSGANVLTF. The CDR3 DNA sequence: TGCGCCAGCAGCGCATCGGGGCACTCTGGGGCCAACGTCCTGACTTTC.

V gene TRBV7-8 combines with J gene TRBJ1-5, with 12 bases lining up with TRBD1. The length of the CDR3 is 17 residues. Looked up from germline, CDR1 is SGHVS and CDR2 is FQNEAQ. V lost 3 bases to trimming and J lost 6 bases; unmatched junction nucleotides: 9. CDR3 sequence (DNA): TGTGCCAGCAGCTTGCTCTACGGGACAGGGGGCACTCAGCCCCAGCATTTT. Amino acid sequence: CASSLLYGTGGTQPQHF.

The genes are TRBV20-1 and TRBJ2-2; no firm D call. This CDR3 is built from 11 residues. The germline V gene encodes CDR1 DFQATT and CDR2 SNEGSKA (reference sequence). V was pared by 3 bases and J by 6 bases, with 5 bases between. Here the CDR3 DNA reads TGCAGTGCTAGTTCAGCCGGGGAGCTGTTTTTT. Protein product: CSASSAGELFF.

V usage is TRBV19 and J usage is TRBJ1-3; D gene unclear. CDR1 is LNHDA, CDR2 SQIVND, per germline (reference sequence). V was shortened by 2 bases and J by 3 bases, with 8 bases between the two germline ends. The CDR3 is made up of 14 amino acids. CDR3: CASSITGIGNTIYF. As DNA, the CDR3 is TGTGCCAGTAGTATAACCGGGATTGGAAACACCATATATTTT.

By share, this clone counts as medium-sized (0.01 to 0.1%). The genes are TRBV5-1 and TRBJ2-5; TRBD1 or TRBD2 may be the D gene (5 bases each). This CDR3 contains 13 residues. The germline V gene encodes CDR1 SGHRS and CDR2 YFSETQ. V was shortened by 2 bases and J by 3 bases, with 8 bases between the two germline ends. The DNA of the CDR3 is TGCGCCAGCAGCTTATGGGGGAAAGAGACCCAGTACTTC. It translates to CASSLWGKETQYF.

There are a few counts of this clone. The V gene is TRBV15, the J gene TRBJ1-2, with 7 bases fitting TRBD1. Trimming at V came to 4 bases and at J to 5 bases, leaving 4 bases not matched to a gene. Germline V gives CDR1 LNHNV, CDR2 YYDKDF (reference sequence). CDR3 length: 13 residues. CDR3 protein: CATSTPGGYGYTF. The CDR3 DNA reads TGTGCCACCAGCACACCAGGGGGGTATGGCTACACCTTC.

J is TRBJ2-7 and V is TRBV29-1, with 11 bases matching TRBD1. Germline V gives CDR1 SQVTM, CDR2 ANQGSEA. V gave up 4 bases and J gave up 2 bases; unmatched junction bases: 1. The CDR3 is 13 residues long. The CDR3 loop reads CSVGGQGAYEQYF. The CDR3 DNA is TGCAGCGTTGGGGGACAGGGGGCCTACGAGCAGTACTTC.